The next 21 T cell receptor beta chains were all read from a single sample in a study of T cell repertoires in cytomegalovirus infection (dated by TCRdb to about 2019). Antigens for these TCRs are unknown. Sequenced on an Illumina HiSeq 1500. The public sequencing data were trimmed at Q25 with fastp and processed into clonotypes with MiXCR by TCRdb, which kept only in-frame beta chains. One record per CDR3 amino acid sequence lists the most common genes and DNA. The sample table lists about 900,000 distinct CDR3 sequences, approximately 31% of them with a count of one. The ten largest clones capture roughly 13% of the sample. What this sample's treatment or condition label stands for: in vitro stimulation with specific CMV peptide epitopes to enrich CMV-specific T cells. The sequencing used cultured CD8+ T cells from PBMCs, collected from culture after CMV antigen stimulation. All receptors derive from a human donor in good health (CMV status not recorded). Some clones in this sample may be carry-over from other donors' samples.

This clonotype was detected only a few times. This chain joins TRBV7-8 and TRBJ1-2, with 8 nucleotides matching TRBD1. CDR1 is SGHVS and CDR2 is FQNEAQ in the germline V gene. The CDR3 totals 14 residues. The V gene end was trimmed by 5 bases and the J gene end by 8 bases; junction bases not matched to a gene: 10. The chain's CDR3 is CASSLQTGAEGYTF. The CDR3 region has the DNA TGTGCCAGCAGCCTCCAGACAGGGGCGGAAGGCTACACCTTC.

There are a few counts of this clonotype. The rearrangement joins TRBV7-9 to TRBJ2-7; TRBD1 matches at 7 bases. Germline V gene lookup returns CDR1 SEHNR and CDR2 FQNEAQ (reference sequence). The CDR3 contains 15 residues. V lost 5 bases, J lost 2 bases, and 9 bases stayed unmatched. Here the CDR3 reads CASSPRQGPPYEQYF. CDR3 nucleotide sequence: TGTGCCAGCAGCCCACGACAGGGCCCCCCCTACGAGCAGTACTTC.

Only a few counts were recorded for this clonotype. The gene calls are TRBV5-1 and TRBJ2-7, with 7 positions matching TRBD1. CDR1 and CDR2 from the germline V gene are SGHRS and YFSETQ. V dropped 4 bases and J dropped 0; count of bases not matched to a gene: 4. This CDR3 contains 14 residues. The CDR3 loop is CASSVGQSSYEQYF. As DNA, the CDR3 is TGCGCCAGCAGCGTGGGACAGAGCTCCTACGAGCAGTACTTC.

This clonotype was counted a few times. This chain joins TRBV27 and TRBJ2-3, with D unclear. Germline assignment: CDR1 MNHEY and CDR2 SMNVEV (reference sequence). The V and J ends lost 7 bases and 0 bases respectively, with 14 bases between them. CDR3 length equals 15 residues. Written as DNA, the CDR3 is TGTGCCAGCACCCTTTACCCCGGAAGCACAGATACGCAGTATTTT. Translated, it gives CASTLYPGSTDTQYF.

This clonotype was found a few times. CDR3 sequence reads: CASSASGYETDTQYF. The CDR3 DNA reads TGCGCCAGCAGCGCTAGCGGGTATGAGACAGATACGCAGTATTTT. The chain has TRBV4-1 and TRBJ2-3, with 8 bases identical to TRBD2. The CDR3 runs to 15 residues. The germline gives CDR1 MGHRA, CDR2 YSYEKL. Trimming at V came to 5 bases and at J to 3 bases, leaving 7 bases not matched to a gene.

The chain employs TRBV7-9 and TRBJ2-2; D uncertain. The germline V and J ends were trimmed by 7 bases and 4 bases, with 13 bases remaining between them. The CDR3 runs to 14 residues. Germline CDR1 reads SEHNR; CDR2 reads FQNEAQ (reference sequence). The CDR3 reads CASTGVRFTGELFF. CDR3 bases: TGTGCCAGCACCGGAGTGAGGTTCACCGGGGAGCTGTTTTTT.

This clonotype was seen more than once but under ten times. The V and J genes are TRBV7-9 and TRBJ2-1, with D maybe TRBD2 (6 bases). From germline, CDR1 is SEHNR and CDR2 FQNEAQ (reference sequence). This CDR3 contains 16 residues. Trimming stripped 5 bases from V and 0 bases from J, with 14 bases between. The CDR3 here is CASSPPGLRSYNEQFF. DNA for the CDR3: TGTGCCAGCAGCCCCCCGGGACTTCGCTCCTACAATGAGCAGTTCTTC.

At least ten counts were recorded for this clonotype. J is TRBJ2-7 and V is TRBV7-9; D possibly corresponds to TRBD2 (8 bases). V was clipped by 5 bases and J by 2 bases, with 19 bases between them. CDR3 length: 16 residues. Germline CDR1 and CDR2: SEHNR and FQNEAQ (reference sequence). The CDR3 loop reads CASSPRGGTAPYEQYF. The CDR3 DNA sequence: TGTGCCAGCAGCCCCCGGGGGGGGACAGCACCCTACGAGCAGTACTTC.

This clonotype was counted many times. This rearrangement joins TRBV28 to TRBJ2-7; D remains unclear. CDR3 size: 13 residues. Germline CDR1 reads MDHEN; CDR2 reads SYDVKM. V shed 5 bases and J shed 2 bases, with 10 bases lying between them. CDR3 sequence reads: CASSPVSAYEQYF. CDR3 coding DNA: TGTGCCAGCAGTCCTGTTTCCGCCTACGAGCAGTACTTC.

For this clonotype: One end of the junction is discordant with germline, which a read error may explain. The V and J genes are TRBV7-7 and TRBJ2-5; TRBD2 matches 10 bases. Germline V lookup: CDR1 SSHAT, CDR2 FNYEAQ (reference sequence). The CDR3 covers 16 residues. CDR3 sequence: CASSLSPSGGLETQYF. DNA for the CDR3: TGTGCTAGCAGCTTATCCCCTAGCGGGGGTTTGGAGACCCAGTACTTC.

This clonotype has ten or more counts. The chain has TRBV6-1 and TRBJ2-2; D is ambiguous. Per germline, CDR1 MNHNS and CDR2 SASEGT. CDR3 length equals 17 residues. Deletions cut 0 bases from V and 0 bases from J, with 11 bases between. CDR3 sequence reads: CASSEALRTANTGELFF. DNA of the CDR3: TGTGCCAGCAGTGAAGCGCTTAGGACGGCGAACACCGGGGAGCTGTTTTTT.

This chain links TRBV6-6 with TRBJ1-2; D is possibly TRBD1 (5 bases). Deletions cut 8 bases from V and 5 bases from J, with 6 bases between. The CDR3 spans 10 residues. In germline, CDR1 is MNHNY, CDR2 SVGAGI (reference sequence). The CDR3 loop is CASRQYGYTF. The DNA for the CDR3 is TGTGCCAGCCGACAGTATGGCTACACCTTC.

V usage is TRBV6-6 and J usage is TRBJ2-2; 11 bases are shared with TRBD1. This CDR3 is built from 15 residues. The germline CDR1 and CDR2 sequences are MNHNY and SVGAGI (reference sequence). J was trimmed by 6 bases and V by 6 bases; bases with no gene match: 6. CDR3 in DNA: TGTGCCAGCAGAGGACGGACAGGGGGCCCCGGGGAGCTGTTTTTT. It yields the protein CASRGRTGGPGELFF.

This clonotype has only a few counts. The J gene is TRBJ1-2, the V gene TRBV14; TRBD1 is a possible D gene (6 bases). CDR1 and CDR2 from the germline V gene are SGHDN and FVKESK. The V end was cut by 0 bases, the J end by 0 bases, with 14 bases between. The CDR3 totals 17 residues. As DNA, the CDR3 is TGTGCCAGCAGCCAAGATGTGACAGGCGAAGCTAACTATGGCTACACCTTC. Translating it yields CASSQDVTGEANYGYTF.

V usage is TRBV27 and J usage is TRBJ1-4; possible D gene TRBD1, 5 bases. V was pared by 4 bases and J by 0 bases, with 12 bases between. The CDR3 is 16 residues long. Germline loops: CDR1 MNHEY, CDR2 SMNVEV (reference sequence). CDR3 coding DNA: TGTGCCAGCAGTTCCATAGACAGCCCAACTAATGAAAAACTGTTTTTT. Its translation is CASSSIDSPTNEKLFF.

As regards this clonotype: An end of the junction differs from the germline gene, which may be a read error. V is TRBV7-9 and J is TRBJ1-4, with TRBD1 identical over 9 bases. This CDR3 is built from 15 residues. Germline V gives CDR1 SEHNR, CDR2 FQNEAQ (reference sequence). This CDR3 reads CASSSRQGGAEKLYF. The CDR3 nucleotides read TGTGCCAGCAGCTCACGACAGGGGGGGGCGGAAAAACTGTATTTT.

The gene calls are TRBV18 and TRBJ1-1; TRBD1 is a possible D gene (6 bases). This CDR3 spans 19 amino acids. Trimming took off 6 bases at V and 6 bases at J, with 32 bases between the two ends. CDR1 is KGHSH and CDR2 is LQKENI in the germline V gene. The CDR3 sequence: CASSPISRTAPRVAAEAFF. CDR3 in DNA: TGTGCCAGCTCGCCAATCAGCCGGACAGCTCCTCGAGTAGCGGCTGAAGCTTTCTTT. The full variable domain, rest sourced from reference TRBV18 and TRBJ1-1, is NAGVMQNPRHLVRRRGQEARLRCSPMKGHSHVYWYRQLPEEGLKFMVYLQKENIIDESGMPKERFSAEFPKEGPSILRIQQVVRGDSAAYFCASSPISRTAPRVAAEAFFGQGTRLTVV.

The rearrangement uses TRBV7-9 and TRBJ1-1; D is undetermined. V was shortened by 4 bases and J by 7 bases, with 7 bases between the two germline ends. The CDR3 has 11 residues. CDR1 and CDR2 (germline): SEHNR, FQNEAQ (reference sequence). CDR3 DNA sequence: TGTGCCAGCAGCTACAACTTTGAAGCTTTCTTT. Translating it yields CASSYNFEAFF.

V and J are TRBV6-2 or TRBV6-3 and TRBJ2-1, with D unresolved. From germline, CDR1 is MNHEY and CDR2 SVGEGT. The CDR3 has 13 residues. The V gene lost 2 bases and the J gene lost 5 bases, with 7 bases spanning the gap. The CDR3 DNA reads TGTGCCAGCAGTTACGGCCCACACAATGAGCAGTTCTTC. The encoded protein is CASSYGPHNEQFF.

This clonotype was seen repeatedly, ten times or more. The chain couples TRBV7-3 to TRBJ2-2, with 8 bases lining up with TRBD1. The CDR3 has 20 residues. With 1 base clipped from V and 1 base from J, the junction kept 14 bases outside the gene matches. Germline CDR1 SGHTA, CDR2 FQGTGA. CDR3 in DNA: TGTGCCAGCAGCTTAATGCGACATTCTCCGGGACAGGAGAACACCGGGGAGCTGTTTTTT. It codes for CASSLMRHSPGQENTGELFF.

This clonotype was observed once. The CDR3 DNA reads as TGTGCCAGCAGGGATTTCGGGACAGACTACTACGAGCAGTACGTC. Its translation: CASRDFGTDYYEQYV. The J gene is TRBJ2-7, the V gene TRBV6-2 or TRBV6-3, with 7 nucleotides matching TRBD1. Germline V gene data show CDR1 as MNHEY and CDR2 as SVGEGT. The CDR3 spans 15 residues. The junction had 11 bases not matched to a gene; V was cut back by 6 bases and J by 3 bases.